Below, 24 T cell receptor beta chains from the same sample are listed, as sequenced in a study of Ad26.COV2.S vaccination and SARS-CoV-2 variants. Noted treatment: over 15 received Ad26.COV2.S at low or high dose, single or two shots; five or six received placebo; per-sample allocation not given. Samples came from day 63 after the first vaccine or placebo injection. The protocol was immunoSEQ multiplex PCR, while the TCRdb copy is restricted to in-frame clones and leaves out a portion. The sample holds more than 300,000 clones, approximately 80% seen once. The input for sequencing was peripheral blood, taken in a trial of Ad26.COV2.S vaccine versus placebo. These receptors all stem from a person between 18 and 65 years old who received the Ad26.COV2.S COVID-19 vaccine or a placebo.

The chain couples TRBV18 to TRBJ2-7; D may match TRBD1 or TRBD2 (5 bases each). Trimming left V 4 bases short and J 4 bases short, with 14 bases between. From germline, CDR1 is KGHSH and CDR2 LQKENI. The CDR3 covers 14 residues. The CDR3 is CASSLPGTLYEQYF. CDR3 nucleotide sequence: TGTGCCAGCTCACTCCCCGGGACCCTATACGAGCAGTACTTC. Using reference TRBV18 and TRBJ2-7 for the parts outside the CDR3, the full variable domain is NAGVMQNPRHLVRRRGQEARLRCSPMKGHSHVYWYRQLPEEGLKFMVYLQKENIIDESGMPKERFSAEFPKEGPSILRIQQVVRGDSAAYFCASSLPGTLYEQYFGPGTRLTVT.

The chain joins TRBV28 to TRBJ2-2, with 7 bases fitting TRBD1. There are 13 residues in the CDR3. Trimming at V came to 4 bases and at J to 4 bases, leaving 0 bases not matched to a gene. Germline loops: CDR1 MDHEN, CDR2 SYDVKM. The CDR3 region is CASSSGGTGELFF. The CDR3 region has the DNA TGTGCCAGCAGTTCAGGGGGCACCGGGGAGCTGTTTTTT. Combining the CDR3 with reference TRBV28 and TRBJ2-2 gives the whole variable domain DVKVTQSSRYLVKRTGEKVFLECVQDMDHENMFWYRQDPGLGLRLIYFSYDVKMKEKGDIPEGYSVSREKKERFSLILESASTNQTSMYLCASSSGGTGELFFGEGSRLTVL.

This clone was counted between two and nine times. V usage is TRBV10-3 and J usage is TRBJ1-2, with D tentatively TRBD1 (5 bases). CDR1 and CDR2 from the germline V gene are ENHRY and SYGVKD. The CDR3 totals 13 residues. V lost 7 bases and J 1 base, leaving 10 bases between the germline ends. This chain's CDR3 is CAINGDGNYGYTF. DNA for the CDR3: TGTGCCATCAATGGGGACGGTAACTATGGCTACACCTTC.

The chain employs TRBV14 and TRBJ2-2; 7 positions match TRBD2. The V and J ends lost 2 bases and 5 bases, in that order; junction bases with no gene match: 11. Germline V lookup: CDR1 SGHDN, CDR2 FVKESK. This CDR3 has 17 residues. The CDR3 DNA is TGTGCCAGCAGCCAATGGGAGGGACGGGACGTTACCGGGGAGCTGTTTTTT. This sequence encodes CASSQWEGRDVTGELFF.

The V call is TRBV11-3, the J call TRBJ2-5; D remains ambiguous. Germline V CDR1 and CDR2: SGHNT, YENEEA. The length of the CDR3 is 14 residues. Trimming took 5 bases from V and 1 from J, leaving 11 bases between them. For the CDR3, the DNA is TGTGCCAGCAGCGCCCAGACGGGCCAAGAGACCCAGTACTTC. Its translation is CASSAQTGQETQYF.

V usage is TRBV6-1 and J usage is TRBJ1-4; 10 bases fit TRBD1. The CDR3 is 16 residues long. The V segment lost 4 bases and the J segment 8 bases; nucleotides outside the gene matches: 10. In germline, CDR1 is MNHNS, CDR2 SASEGT. The CDR3 spells CASSARPDRGPEKLFF. CDR3 DNA: TGTGCCAGCAGTGCCCGCCCCGACAGGGGGCCGGAAAAACTGTTTTTT.

The gene calls are TRBV6-2 or TRBV6-3 and TRBJ1-6, with a tentative D call TRBD1 (6 bases). V shed 6 bases and J shed 3 bases, with 12 bases lying between them. This CDR3 is 15 amino acids long. Germline loops: CDR1 MNHEY, CDR2 SVGEGT. In DNA form, the CDR3 reads TGTGCCAGCAGCCAGGGGAGAGACTATAATTCACCCCTCCACTTT. This encodes CASSQGRDYNSPLHF.

The chain is built from TRBV10-3 and TRBJ2-7; 7 nucleotides match TRBD1. The ends lost 5 bases at V and 2 bases at J; junction bases unmatched: 6. Germline V lookup: CDR1 ENHRY, CDR2 SYGVKD. This CDR3 is 14 amino acids long. CDR3 in amino acids: CAISTPGTAYEQYF. The DNA for the CDR3 is TGTGCCATCAGTACGCCCGGGACAGCCTACGAGCAGTACTTC.

This clone was found a few times. The chain couples TRBV7-3 to TRBJ2-2; no clear D gene. Trimming removed 4 bases from V and 3 bases from J, with 3 bases in between. CDR3 size: 12 residues. Germline CDR1 SGHTA, CDR2 FQGTGA. The CDR3 DNA sequence: TGTGCCAGCAGCTCGGACACCGGGGAGCTGTTTTTT. It codes for CASSSDTGELFF.

The J gene is TRBJ1-2, the V gene TRBV19, with D possibly TRBD1 on 5 matching bases. The CDR3 sequence is 11 residues long. Looked up from germline, CDR1 is LNHDA and CDR2 is SQIVND (reference sequence). V shed 9 bases and J shed 5 bases, with 10 bases lying between them. The CDR3 sequence: CASRAQYGYTF. The CDR3 DNA is TGTGCCAGCAGGGCCCAGTATGGCTACACCTTC. Complete variable domain (other parts from reference TRBV19 and TRBJ1-2): DGGITQSPKYLFRKEGQNVTLSCEQNLNHDAMYWYRQDPGQGLRLIYYSQIVNDFQKGDIAEGYSVSREKKESFPLTVTSAQKNPTAFYLCASRAQYGYTFGSGTRLTVV.

The sample holds one count of this clone. The same CDR3 also results from other DNA sequences found in this sample. The chain uses TRBV3-1 (or the pseudogene TRBV3-2) and TRBJ2-3; D is uncertain. Germline assignment: CDR1 LGHDT and CDR2 YNNKEL (reference sequence). The CDR3 spans 12 residues. V lost 1 base and J lost 6, with 5 bases in between. The DNA of the CDR3 is TGTGCCAGCAGCCAAGTCGCTGATACGCAGTATTTT. Protein product: CASSQVADTQYF.

The V gene is TRBV12-3 or TRBV12-4, the J gene TRBJ2-7, with unresolved D. The CDR3 consists of 12 residues. V lost 6 bases to trimming and J lost 3 bases, with 9 bases between them. In nucleotides, the CDR3 is TGTGCCAGCAGCTCCCAGAACTACGAGCAGTACTTC. This codes for CASSSQNYEQYF.

The J gene is TRBJ1-1, the V gene TRBV9, with D unresolved. Germline V lookup: CDR1 SGDLS, CDR2 YYNGEE. V was trimmed by 1 base and J by 3 bases, leaving 7 bases between them. This CDR3 comprises 13 residues. The CDR3 loop reads CASSVKWDTEAFF. CDR3 bases: TGTGCCAGCAGCGTAAAATGGGACACTGAAGCTTTCTTT.

V and J are TRBV14 and TRBJ2-1; 12 bases fit TRBD2. Germline trimming cut 3 bases from V and 0 bases from J; bases unmatched to any gene: 6. The CDR3 is 18 amino acids. The V gene's germline CDR1 is SGHDN and CDR2 FVKESK. Here the CDR3 DNA reads TGTGCCAGCAGCCACAGGACTAGCGGGGATAGCTCCTACAATGAGCAGTTCTTC. It specifies CASSHRTSGDSSYNEQFF.

The chain uses TRBV12-5 and TRBJ2-3, with D tentatively TRBD1 (6 bases). The germline V and J ends were trimmed by 2 bases and 2 bases, with 14 bases remaining between them. This CDR3 is 16 amino acids long. Germline V lookup: CDR1 LGHNT, CDR2 FRNRAP. As DNA, the CDR3 is TGTGCTAGTGGTTTGACCACAGGGTCCCCCACAGATACGCAGTATTTT. Translated, it gives CASGLTTGSPTDTQYF.

The V call is TRBV2, the J call TRBJ2-7; TRBD1 matches at 7 bases. Trimming at V came to 4 bases and at J to 1 base, leaving 4 bases not matched to a gene. Per germline, CDR1 SNHLY and CDR2 FYNNEI. The CDR3 loop spans 14 amino acids. This chain's CDR3 is CASSVYRGSYEQYF. In nucleotides, the CDR3 is TGTGCCAGCAGTGTGTACAGGGGATCCTACGAGCAGTACTTC. Together with reference TRBV2 and TRBJ2-7, the CDR3 gives the full variable domain: EPEVTQTPSHQVTQMGQEVILRCVPISNHLYFYWYRQILGQKVEFLVSFYNNEISEKSEIFDDQFSVERPDGSNFTLKIRSTKLEDSAMYFCASSVYRGSYEQYFGPGTRLTVT.

The chain links TRBV7-9 to TRBJ1-1, with 7 bases identical to TRBD1. The CDR3 loop spans 15 amino acids. Germline CDR1 and CDR2: SEHNR and FQNEAQ (reference sequence). V shed 1 base and J 1 base; nucleotides not matched to a gene: 3. CDR3 amino acids: CASSLGDRANTEAFF. The DNA of the CDR3 is TGTGCCAGCAGCTTAGGCGACAGGGCGAACACTGAAGCTTTCTTT.

This clone was seen only once. This sequence joins TRBV6-5 and TRBJ2-1; TRBD2 might be the D (7 bases). The V gene's germline CDR1 is MNHEY and CDR2 SVGAGI. V lost 6 bases, J lost 13 bases, and 22 bases lay in between. The CDR3 runs to 14 residues. CDR3 DNA sequence: TGTGCCAGCAGATCCGGGGGGCCCGGGACACCCCAGTTCTTC. It yields the protein CASRSGGPGTPQFF.

V usage is TRBV28 and J usage is TRBJ2-7; D is possibly TRBD1 (5 bases). Trimming stripped 0 bases from V and 6 bases from J, with 15 bases between. CDR3 length: 15 residues. Germline V gene sequence: CDR1 MDHEN, CDR2 SYDVKM. The CDR3 loop reads CASSLCGRAGCEQYF. The CDR3 nucleotides are TGTGCCAGCAGTTTATGTGGCAGGGCCGGGTGCGAGCAGTACTTC.

This chain joins TRBV6-5 and TRBJ1-2, with D unclear. This CDR3 has 14 amino acids. Germline CDR1 MNHEY, CDR2 SVGAGI. V was pared by 3 bases and J by 7 bases, with 15 bases between. CDR3 DNA sequence: TGTGCCAGCAGTTATCGGAGTTGGCCATTTGGCTACACCTTC. Translation gives CASSYRSWPFGYTF.

The chain employs TRBV29-1 and TRBJ2-1, with D maybe TRBD2 (5 bases). V gave up 4 bases and J gave up 2 bases, with 12 bases separating them. This CDR3 contains 14 residues. The germline V gene has CDR1 SQVTM and CDR2 ANQGSEA. The CDR3 bases are TGCAGCGTTGTTGGGCTAGCAACCTACAATGAGCAGTTCTTC. Its translation is CSVVGLATYNEQFF.

The V call is TRBV28, the J call TRBJ1-6; 11 nucleotides line up with TRBD1. The germline V gene encodes CDR1 MDHEN and CDR2 SYDVKM. The length of the CDR3 is 18 residues. The ends lost 5 bases at V and 0 bases at J; junction bases unmatched: 6. CDR3: CASSPGQGASSYNSPLHF. The CDR3 region has the DNA TGTGCCAGCAGTCCTGGACAGGGGGCCAGCTCCTATAATTCACCCCTCCACTTT.

The chain has TRBV5-1 and TRBJ2-1, with TRBD2 matching 14 bases. CDR3 length equals 16 residues. V shed 5 bases, J shed 4 bases, and the junction held 5 bases outside the gene matches. Germline V CDR1 and CDR2: SGHRS, YFSETQ. In DNA, the CDR3 is TGCGCCAGCAGTTTTCGACTAGCGGGGGGGTACAATGAGCAGTTCTTC. Its protein is CASSFRLAGGYNEQFF.

This clone was detected only a few times. This sequence joins TRBV6-9 and TRBJ2-1; D not resolved. Germline loops: CDR1 MNHGY, CDR2 SVAAGI. V was trimmed by 10 bases and J by 2 bases, leaving 0 bases between them. The CDR3 length is 9 residues. CDR3: CATYNEQFF. The CDR3 DNA follows: TGTGCCACCTACAATGAGCAGTTCTTC.